Listed below are T cell receptor beta chains from one sample, sequenced in a study of long-term antiretroviral therapy in people with HIV. Some clones are missing from TCRdb's copy, which holds only in-frame ones; the method was immunoSEQ multiplex PCR. The table includes approximately 35,000 clones, around 94% detected once. Sequenced material: unsorted PBMCs, taken around 5.3 years after starting antiretroviral therapy. Receptors originate from a woman aged 50 to 60 with HIV. The CDR3 runs from the conserved cysteine through the conserved F or W. Each record gives: V gene, D gene, clone size, J gene, CDR3 DNA, CDR3 protein. The D gene is left open where the match is weak. Part of the rows lack a size; the others show once, few, many or a class for expanded clones.

v_gene: TRBV10-3
d_gene: .
abundance: .
j_gene: TRBJ1-1
CDR3nt: TGTGCCATCAGCCCAACCGGCGGGAGAATATCGAACACTGAAGCTTTCTTT
CDR3aa: CAISPTGGRISNTEAFF

v_gene: TRBV11-3
d_gene: .
abundance: .
j_gene: TRBJ2-5
CDR3nt: TGTGCCAGCAGCTTAAACCGAGGGGAGACCCAGTACTTC
CDR3aa: CASSLNRGETQYF

v_gene: TRBV6-1
d_gene: TRBD1
abundance: .
j_gene: TRBJ1-4
CDR3nt: TGTGCCTCCGAAGCGGACAGGGGCGATGAAAAACTGTTTTTT
CDR3aa: CASEADRGDEKLFF

v_gene: TRBV4-3
d_gene: .
abundance: .
j_gene: TRBJ1-5
CDR3nt: TGCGCCAGCAGCCAAGAGATCGGGGGCGGGCAGCCCCAGCATTTT
CDR3aa: CASSQEIGGGQPQHF

v_gene: TRBV12-5
d_gene: TRBD1
abundance: .
j_gene: TRBJ2-7
CDR3nt: TGTGCTAGTGGTTTGGTGAGGGAACCCGGGACAGGTACCTACGAGCAGTACTTC
CDR3aa: CASGLVREPGTGTYEQYF

v_gene: TRBV29-1
d_gene: .
abundance: .
j_gene: TRBJ1-1
CDR3nt: TGCAGCGTTGCTGGACGGGCGAACACTGAAGCTTTCTTT
CDR3aa: CSVAGRANTEAFF

v_gene: TRBV27
d_gene: TRBD2
abundance: .
j_gene: TRBJ2-1
CDR3nt: TGTGCCAGCAGCCTTAGCGGGGGGGCTTTCAATGAGCAGTTCTTC
CDR3aa: CASSLSGGAFNEQFF

v_gene: TRBV7-3
d_gene: .
abundance: .
j_gene: TRBJ2-2
CDR3nt: TGTGCCAGCAGCTTAAATAGGCCCGGGGAGCTGTTTTTT
CDR3aa: CASSLNRPGELFF

v_gene: TRBV9
d_gene: .
abundance: .
j_gene: TRBJ2-7
CDR3nt: TGTGCCAGCAGCGTAGGGGATGCGTCCTACGAGCAGTACTTC
CDR3aa: CASSVGDASYEQYF

v_gene: TRBV5-4
d_gene: TRBD1
abundance: .
j_gene: TRBJ1-2
CDR3nt: TGTGCCAGCAGCTTGGTGGTGGGACAGGGCTCTGGCTACACCTTC
CDR3aa: CASSLVVGQGSGYTF

v_gene: TRBV2
d_gene: TRBD1
abundance: .
j_gene: TRBJ2-1
CDR3nt: TGTGCCAGCAGGTGGACAGGGGAGGGGAATGAGCAGTTCTTC
CDR3aa: CASRWTGEGNEQFF

v_gene: TRBV6-5
d_gene: TRBD2
abundance: .
j_gene: TRBJ2-7
CDR3nt: TGTGCCAGCAGTACAACCCTCGCGGGGGACCACGAGCAGTACTTC
CDR3aa: CASSTTLAGDHEQYF

v_gene: TRBV4-3
d_gene: TRBD1
abundance: .
j_gene: TRBJ2-7
CDR3nt: TGCGCCAGCAGCCAAGATGAAGGGAGACAGGGCTACGAGCAGTACTTC
CDR3aa: CASSQDEGRQGYEQYF

v_gene: TRBV5-4
d_gene: .
abundance: .
j_gene: TRBJ1-4
CDR3nt: TGTGCCAGCAGCTTGGAAGGTACCGGTGAAAAACTGTTTTTT
CDR3aa: CASSLEGTGEKLFF

v_gene: TRBV7-9
d_gene: .
abundance: .
j_gene: TRBJ2-1
CDR3nt: TGTGCCAGCAGCTTAGGCGGGACCTCGAGCGGTGAGCAGTTCTTC
CDR3aa: CASSLGGTSSGEQFF

v_gene: TRBV5-1
d_gene: TRBD1
abundance: .
j_gene: TRBJ1-1
CDR3nt: TGCGCCAGCAGCTTAGACAGGGGACGGACTGAAGCTTTCTTT
CDR3aa: CASSLDRGRTEAFF

v_gene: TRBV6-6
d_gene: TRBD1
abundance: .
j_gene: TRBJ2-6
CDR3nt: TGTGCCAGCACCTGGGACAGGGTCTCTGGGGCCAACGTCCTGACTTTC
CDR3aa: CASTWDRVSGANVLTF

v_gene: TRBV27
d_gene: .
abundance: .
j_gene: TRBJ2-3
CDR3nt: TGTGCCAGCAGTTTATCGTGGGGCACAGGGTCAGATACGCAGTATTTT
CDR3aa: CASSLSWGTGSDTQYF

v_gene: TRBV19
d_gene: .
abundance: .
j_gene: TRBJ2-7
CDR3nt: TGTGCCAGTAACGGGGGAGTGGGGGGCCTCGAGCAGTACTTC
CDR3aa: CASNGGVGGLEQYF

v_gene: TRBV18
d_gene: .
abundance: .
j_gene: TRBJ2-2
CDR3nt: TGTGCCAGCTCACCACTCGCACTAGCGAACACCGGGGAGCTGTTTTTT
CDR3aa: CASSPLALANTGELFF

v_gene: TRBV7-8
d_gene: .
abundance: .
j_gene: TRBJ2-2
CDR3nt: TGTGCCAGCAGCTTAGCTGCCGGATACACCGGGGAGCTGTTTTTT
CDR3aa: CASSLAAGYTGELFF

v_gene: TRBV7-2
d_gene: .
abundance: .
j_gene: TRBJ1-1
CDR3nt: TGTGCCAGCAGCTTAGGGGAGGGCGGGGAAGCTTTCTTT
CDR3aa: CASSLGEGGEAFF

v_gene: TRBV2
d_gene: .
abundance: .
j_gene: TRBJ2-2
CDR3nt: TGTGCCAGCAGGTGGGACTCAACGAACACCGGGGAGCTGTTTTTT
CDR3aa: CASRWDSTNTGELFF

v_gene: TRBV5-4
d_gene: TRBD2
abundance: .
j_gene: TRBJ2-7
CDR3nt: TGTGCCAGCAGCTTACTAGCGGGGGGATCCTACGAGCAGTACTTC
CDR3aa: CASSLLAGGSYEQYF

v_gene: TRBV5-4
d_gene: TRBD1
abundance: .
j_gene: TRBJ1-2
CDR3nt: TGTGCCAGCAGCTCGACAGGGGGATCGTATGGCTACACCTTC
CDR3aa: CASSSTGGSYGYTF

v_gene: TRBV28
d_gene: .
abundance: .
j_gene: TRBJ1-1
CDR3nt: TGTGCCAGCAGTTTGATTGGGAACACTGAAGCTTTCTTT
CDR3aa: CASSLIGNTEAFF

v_gene: TRBV11-3
d_gene: TRBD1
abundance: once
j_gene: TRBJ2-2
CDR3nt: TGTGCCAGCAGCTTAGACCGACAGGGAACCGGGGAGCTGTTTTTT
CDR3aa: CASSLDRQGTGELFF

v_gene: TRBV11-2
d_gene: TRBD1
abundance: .
j_gene: TRBJ2-3
CDR3nt: TGTGCCAGCGCGTGGACAGGGGAAGATACGCAGTATTTT
CDR3aa: CASAWTGEDTQYF

v_gene: TRBV5-1
d_gene: TRBD1
abundance: .
j_gene: TRBJ2-7
CDR3nt: TGCGCCAGCAGGGGTATAGATCAGGGGGCATCCGAGCAGTACTTC
CDR3aa: CASRGIDQGASEQYF

v_gene: TRBV5-1
d_gene: TRBD2
abundance: .
j_gene: TRBJ2-3
CDR3nt: TGCGCCAGCAGCTCGATACTAGCGGGGGGGCCAGATACGCAGTATTTT
CDR3aa: CASSSILAGGPDTQYF

v_gene: TRBV5-1
d_gene: .
abundance: .
j_gene: TRBJ1-1
CDR3nt: TGCGCCAGCAGCTTGGACGGACAGACTCACACTGAAGCTTTCTTT
CDR3aa: CASSLDGQTHTEAFF

v_gene: TRBV7-9
d_gene: TRBD2
abundance: .
j_gene: TRBJ2-3
CDR3nt: TGTGCCAGCAGCTTGGCCGGACTAGCGGCAGATACGCAGTATTTT
CDR3aa: CASSLAGLAADTQYF

v_gene: TRBV27
d_gene: TRBD1
abundance: once
j_gene: TRBJ1-2
CDR3nt: TGTGCCAGCAGTAGGGGACAGGGGGCGGCTAACTATGGCTACACCTTC
CDR3aa: CASSRGQGAANYGYTF

v_gene: TRBV6-5
d_gene: .
abundance: .
j_gene: TRBJ1-2
CDR3nt: TGTGCCAGCAGTCGCCTGGGAACAGTCGCCCATGGCTACACCTTC
CDR3aa: CASSRLGTVAHGYTF

v_gene: TRBV4-3
d_gene: .
abundance: .
j_gene: TRBJ2-5
CDR3nt: TGCGCCAGCAAAGGACAGACCTCAGAGACCCAGTACTTC
CDR3aa: CASKGQTSETQYF

v_gene: TRBV6-5
d_gene: .
abundance: .
j_gene: TRBJ2-7
CDR3nt: TGTGCCAGCAGTTCCCTCGGGGACGAGCAGTACTTC
CDR3aa: CASSSLGDEQYF

v_gene: TRBV7-2
d_gene: .
abundance: .
j_gene: TRBJ1-4
CDR3nt: TGTGCCAGCAGTAACGAGGGGGGGGGTGAAAAACTGTTTTTT
CDR3aa: CASSNEGGGEKLFF

v_gene: TRBV2
d_gene: .
abundance: .
j_gene: TRBJ1-2
CDR3nt: TGTGCCAGCAAGGGGCTTCCTGTCTATGGCTACACCTTC
CDR3aa: CASKGLPVYGYTF

v_gene: TRBV21-1
d_gene: .
abundance: once
j_gene: TRBJ1-5
CDR3nt: TGTGCCAGCAGCAAAAGGGGCAGTTTCAATCAGCCCCAGCATTTT
CDR3aa: CASSKRGSFNQPQHF

v_gene: TRBV10-3
d_gene: TRBD2
abundance: once
j_gene: TRBJ2-3
CDR3nt: TGTGCCATCAGTGAGTCGGGACTAGCGCCCACTAGCACAGATACGCAGTATTTT
CDR3aa: CAISESGLAPTSTDTQYF

v_gene: TRBV19
d_gene: TRBD2
abundance: .
j_gene: TRBJ2-1
CDR3nt: TGTGCCAGTAGTCAAGTAGCGGGGGGGTACAATGAGCAGTTCTTC
CDR3aa: CASSQVAGGYNEQFF

v_gene: TRBV5-1
d_gene: .
abundance: .
j_gene: TRBJ1-1
CDR3nt: TGCGCCAGCAGCGAGTCCCCTGACAGAATCAGCACTGAAGCTTTCTTT
CDR3aa: CASSESPDRISTEAFF

v_gene: TRBV19
d_gene: .
abundance: few
j_gene: TRBJ1-6
CDR3nt: TGTGCCAGCCGGGTCTTACAGGTGTATAATTCACCCCTCCACTTT
CDR3aa: CASRVLQVYNSPLHF